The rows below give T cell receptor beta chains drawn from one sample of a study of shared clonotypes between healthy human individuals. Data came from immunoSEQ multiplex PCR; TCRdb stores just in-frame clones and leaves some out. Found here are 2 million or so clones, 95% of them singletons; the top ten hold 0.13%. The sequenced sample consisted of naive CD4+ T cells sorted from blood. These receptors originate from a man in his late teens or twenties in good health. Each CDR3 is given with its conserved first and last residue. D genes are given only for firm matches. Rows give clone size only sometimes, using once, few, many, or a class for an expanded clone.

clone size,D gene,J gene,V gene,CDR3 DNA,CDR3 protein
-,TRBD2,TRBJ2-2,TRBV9,TGTGCCAGCAGCGCTAGGACTAGCGGTAACACCGGGGAGCTGTTTTTT,CASSARTSGNTGELFF
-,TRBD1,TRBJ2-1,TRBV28,TGTGCCAGCGAGGGGGCAATCCCGGACAATGAGCAGTTCTTC,CASEGAIPDNEQFF
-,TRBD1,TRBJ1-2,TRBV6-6,TGTGCCAGCAGCTCAGCGGACAGGGCCAACTATGGCTACACCTTC,CASSSADRANYGYTF
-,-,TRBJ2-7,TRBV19,TGTGCCAGTAGTATAGATCGGTGGGGCGAGCAGTACTTC,CASSIDRWGEQYF
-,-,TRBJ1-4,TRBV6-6,TGTGCCAGCACTTTGGCGACGGATGCAACTAATGAAAAACTGTTTTTT,CASTLATDATNEKLFF
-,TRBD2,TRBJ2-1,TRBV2,TGTGCCAGCACGGCTAGCGGGATGTACAATGAGCAGTTCTTC,CASTASGMYNEQFF
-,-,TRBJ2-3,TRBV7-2,TGTGCCAGCAGCTTATTTGGCGCAGATACGCAGTATTTT,CASSLFGADTQYF
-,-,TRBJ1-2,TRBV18,TGTGCCAGCTCACAAGGACCCTTGGGAGACTCCTATGGCTACACCTTC,CASSQGPLGDSYGYTF
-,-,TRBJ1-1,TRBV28,TGTGCCAGCATCTGGGGTGCGGGAGAGGGTCAAGCTTTCTTT,CASIWGAGEGQAFF
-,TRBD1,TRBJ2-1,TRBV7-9,TGTGCCAGCAGCATGAGGGACAGCTACAATGAGCAGTTCTTC,CASSMRDSYNEQFF
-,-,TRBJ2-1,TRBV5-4,TGTGCCAGCAGCTCCGGGACGGACAATGAGCAGTTCTTC,CASSSGTDNEQFF
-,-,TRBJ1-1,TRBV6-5,TGTGCCAGCAGTCCTAGGACTGAAGCTTTCTTT,CASSPRTEAFF
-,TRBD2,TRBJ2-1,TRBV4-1,TGCGCCAGCAGCCAAGGGGCCCGGAAGCGGGAGAACTACAATGAGCAGTTCTTC,CASSQGARKRENYNEQFF
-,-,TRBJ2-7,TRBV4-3,TGCGCCAGCAGCCAAGGAGGGTACTACGAGCAGTACTTC,CASSQGGYYEQYF
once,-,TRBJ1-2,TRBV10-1,TGCGCCAGCAGTGAGTCCGGGACTGACTATGGCTACACCTTC,CASSESGTDYGYTF
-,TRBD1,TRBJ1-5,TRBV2,TGTGCCAGCAGCGCGGGACAGATCGATCAGCCCCAGCATTTT,CASSAGQIDQPQHF
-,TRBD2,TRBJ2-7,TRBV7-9,TGTGCCAGCAGTGAGCGGGACCTAGGCTACGAGCAGTACTTC,CASSERDLGYEQYF
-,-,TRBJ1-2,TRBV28,TGTGCCAGCAGAGCCCGCATCTATGGCTACACCTTC,CASRARIYGYTF
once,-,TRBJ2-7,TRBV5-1,TGCGCCAGCAGCTTGGCCGCAGGGGCCTACGAGCAGTACTTC,CASSLAAGAYEQYF
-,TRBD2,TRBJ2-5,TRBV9,TGTGCCAGGACCAAAGCAGCTCCTCCCTGCGGGAGGGTCCGGGAGACCCAGTACTTC,CARTKAAPPCGRVRETQYF
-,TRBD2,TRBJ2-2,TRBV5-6,TGTGCCAGCAGCTTGGCCGCTAGCGGCGTCACCGGGGAGCTGTTTTTT,CASSLAASGVTGELFF
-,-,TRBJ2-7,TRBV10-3,TGTGCCATCAGTGATGTAACGTCCAAAACCCAGCAGTACTTC,CAISDVTSKTQQYF
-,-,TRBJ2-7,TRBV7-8,TGTGCCAGCAGCTTAGGTGACACCCAGAACTTC,CASSLGDTQNF
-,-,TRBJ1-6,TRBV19,TGTGCCAGTAGTATTGGGCAGGACAATTCACCCCTCCACTTT,CASSIGQDNSPLHF
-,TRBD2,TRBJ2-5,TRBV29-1,TGCAGCGTTGATCGGGGGGACCAAGAGACCCAGTACTTC,CSVDRGDQETQYF
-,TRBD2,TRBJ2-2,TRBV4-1,TGCGCCAGCAGGAAGACTAGCGGGAGGACGCCCGGGGAGCTGTTTTTT,CASRKTSGRTPGELFF
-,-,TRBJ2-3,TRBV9,TGTGCCAGCAGCGTAGACGTCGGTACAGATACGCAGTATTTT,CASSVDVGTDTQYF
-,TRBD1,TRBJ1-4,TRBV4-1,TGCGCCAGCAGCCAGACACAGGGGGCGGTGGAAAAACTGTTTTTT,CASSQTQGAVEKLFF
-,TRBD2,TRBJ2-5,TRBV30,TGTGCCTGGAGGACGGGGGGGCCGGAAGAGACCCAGTACTTC,CAWRTGGPEETQYF
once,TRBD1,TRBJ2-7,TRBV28,TGTGCCAGCAGCAGGCCCGGGACAGGGGCCTACGAGCAGTACTTC,CASSRPGTGAYEQYF
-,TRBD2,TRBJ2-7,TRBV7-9,TGTGCCAGCAGCTATAGCGGGGGGGCCGGTGAGCAGTACTTC,CASSYSGGAGEQYF
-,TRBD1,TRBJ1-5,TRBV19,TGTGCCAGTAGTCTCCTGCCGGGACAGGGGGGAAGACAGCCCCAGCATTTT,CASSLLPGQGGRQPQHF
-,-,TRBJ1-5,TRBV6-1,TGTGCCAGCAGTGGGGAAGTTGAGAATAGGCCCCAGCATTTT,CASSGEVENRPQHF
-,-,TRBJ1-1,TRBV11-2,TGTGCCAGCAGCTTAAGAGACGGGACCACTGAAGCTTTCTTT,CASSLRDGTTEAFF
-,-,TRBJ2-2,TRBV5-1,TGCGCCAGCAGCCGGGACGCCTCCGGGACCGGGGAGCTGTTTTTT,CASSRDASGTGELFF
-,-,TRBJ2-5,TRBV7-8,TGTGCCAGCAGCTTTTACCAAGAGACCCAGTACTTC,CASSFYQETQYF
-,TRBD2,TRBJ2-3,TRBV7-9,TGTGCCAGCAGCTACGGACTAGCGGTGCACACAGATACGCAGTATTTT,CASSYGLAVHTDTQYF
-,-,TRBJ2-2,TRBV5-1,TGCGCCAGCAGCTTTGTGCCCCCTGACAGTCACACCGGGGAGCTGTTTTTT,CASSFVPPDSHTGELFF
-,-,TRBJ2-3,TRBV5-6,TGTGCCAGCACCCCCGCGGGCAGGGTGGATACGCAGTATTTT,CASTPAGRVDTQYF
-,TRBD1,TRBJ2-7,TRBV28,TGTGCCAGCAGTCAGGACAGGGCTCCCCAGTACTTC,CASSQDRAPQYF
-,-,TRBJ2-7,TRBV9,TGTGCCAGCAGCCCGCAAGGCGGGGCAGGGTCCTACGAGCAGTACTTC,CASSPQGGAGSYEQYF
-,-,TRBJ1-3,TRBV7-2,TGTGCCAGCAGCTTACGGGAGGGACGAGGAAACACCATATATTTT,CASSLREGRGNTIYF
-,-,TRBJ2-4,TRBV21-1,TGTGCCAGCAGCAAAGCCCTAGGGCCCGGAACCTCTATAGGAGAACCCAAAAACATTCAGTACTTC,CASSKALGPGTSIGEPKNIQYF
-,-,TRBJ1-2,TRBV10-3,TGTGCCATCAGTGACCTTCCAGGGGCGTCTAGAGGCTACACCTTC,CAISDLPGASRGYTF
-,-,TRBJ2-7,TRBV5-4,TGTGCCAGCAGCGGAAGACAGAATTTCTACGAGCAGTACTTC,CASSGRQNFYEQYF
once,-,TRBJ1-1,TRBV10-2,TGCGCCAGCAGTCCCGGACGTGAAGCTTTCTTT,CASSPGREAFF
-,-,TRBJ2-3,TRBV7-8,TGTGCCAGCAGCTTAGACGGGACCAGCACAGATACGCAGTATTTT,CASSLDGTSTDTQYF
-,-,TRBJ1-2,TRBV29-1,TGCAGCGTTGATTATCGGGGAGGAGGATATGGCTACACCTTC,CSVDYRGGGYGYTF
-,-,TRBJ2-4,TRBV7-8,TGTGCCAGCAGCTTACAGGGGGCCAAAAACATTCAGTACTTC,CASSLQGAKNIQYF
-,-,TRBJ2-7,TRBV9,TGTGCCAGCAGCGCCCTTGCAAGTTCCTACGAGCAGTACTTC,CASSALASSYEQYF
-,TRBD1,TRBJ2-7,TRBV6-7,TGTGCCAGCAGTTCGCTCGGACAGGGAACCTACGAGCAGTACTTC,CASSSLGQGTYEQYF
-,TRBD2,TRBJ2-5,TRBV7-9,TGTGCCAGCAGCTTTTTAGCGGGAGGAATAGAGACCCAGTACTTC,CASSFLAGGIETQYF
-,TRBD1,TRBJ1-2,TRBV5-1,TGCGCCAGCAGCTTCGCCGCACAGGGGGCAGGCGGCTACACCTTC,CASSFAAQGAGGYTF
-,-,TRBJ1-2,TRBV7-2,TGTGCCAGCAGCCCAGAGAGGGGGGGCGCGATTAACTATGGCTACACCTTC,CASSPERGGAINYGYTF
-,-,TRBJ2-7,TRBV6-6,TGTGCCAGCAGTTACCCCCTGCGGGGAGAGTACGAGCAGTACTTC,CASSYPLRGEYEQYF
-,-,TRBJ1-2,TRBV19,TGTGCCAGTAGTATCGCCGCGGGGGGGCTGTTGAGTGGCTACACCTTC,CASSIAAGGLLSGYTF